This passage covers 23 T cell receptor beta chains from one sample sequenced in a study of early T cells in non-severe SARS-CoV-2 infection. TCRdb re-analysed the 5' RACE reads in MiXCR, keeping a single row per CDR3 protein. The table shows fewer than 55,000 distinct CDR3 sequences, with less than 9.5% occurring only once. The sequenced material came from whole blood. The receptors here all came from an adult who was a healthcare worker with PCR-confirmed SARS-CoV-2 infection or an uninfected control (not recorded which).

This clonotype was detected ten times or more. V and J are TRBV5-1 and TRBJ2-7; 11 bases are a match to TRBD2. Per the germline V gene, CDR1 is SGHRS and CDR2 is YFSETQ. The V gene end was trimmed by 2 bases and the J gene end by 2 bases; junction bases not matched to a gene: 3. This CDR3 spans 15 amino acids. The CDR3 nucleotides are TGCGCCAGCAGCTTTCTAGCGGGAGGTACCTACGAGCAGTACTTC. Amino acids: CASSFLAGGTYEQYF. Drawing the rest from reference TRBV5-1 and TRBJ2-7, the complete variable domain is KAGVTQTPRYLIKTRGQQVTLSCSPISGHRSVSWYQQTPGQGLQFLFEYFSETQRNKGNFPGRFSGRQFSNSRSEMNVSTLELGDSALYLCASSFLAGGTYEQYFGPGTRLTVT.

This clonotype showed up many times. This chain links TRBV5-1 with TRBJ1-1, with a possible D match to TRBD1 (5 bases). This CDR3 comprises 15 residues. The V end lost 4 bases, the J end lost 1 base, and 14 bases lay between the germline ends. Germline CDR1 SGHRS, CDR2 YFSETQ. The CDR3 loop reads CASSPPGTGNTEAFF. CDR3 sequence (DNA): TGCGCCAGCAGCCCCCCCGGGACGGGGAACACTGAAGCTTTCTTT.

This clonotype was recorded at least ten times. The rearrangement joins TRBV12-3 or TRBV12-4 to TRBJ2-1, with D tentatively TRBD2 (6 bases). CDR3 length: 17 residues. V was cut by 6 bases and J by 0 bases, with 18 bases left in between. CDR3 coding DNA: TGTGCCAGCAGCCCCTTTCTGGGAGGAGGCTCCTACAATGAGCAGTTCTTC. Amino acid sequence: CASSPFLGGGSYNEQFF.

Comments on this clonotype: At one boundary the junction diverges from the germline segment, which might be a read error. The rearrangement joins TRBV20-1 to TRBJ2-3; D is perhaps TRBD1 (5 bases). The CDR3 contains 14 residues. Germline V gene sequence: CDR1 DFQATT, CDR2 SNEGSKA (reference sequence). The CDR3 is CRASEQASTDTQYF. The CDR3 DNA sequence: TGCAGAGCTAGTGAACAGGCCAGCACAGATACGCAGTATTTT.

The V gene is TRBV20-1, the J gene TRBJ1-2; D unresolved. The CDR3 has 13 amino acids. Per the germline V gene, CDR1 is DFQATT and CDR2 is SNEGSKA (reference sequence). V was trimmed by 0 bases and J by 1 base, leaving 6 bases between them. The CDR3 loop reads CSAREDVNYGYTF. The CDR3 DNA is TGCAGTGCTAGAGAGGACGTTAACTATGGCTACACCTTC.

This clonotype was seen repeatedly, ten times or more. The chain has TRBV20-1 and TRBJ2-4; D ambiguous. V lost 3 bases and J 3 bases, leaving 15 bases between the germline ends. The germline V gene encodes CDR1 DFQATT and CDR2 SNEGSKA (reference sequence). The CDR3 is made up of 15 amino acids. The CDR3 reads CSARAVGENKNIQYF. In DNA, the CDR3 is TGCAGTGCTAGGGCTGTAGGAGAAAACAAAAACATTCAGTACTTC.

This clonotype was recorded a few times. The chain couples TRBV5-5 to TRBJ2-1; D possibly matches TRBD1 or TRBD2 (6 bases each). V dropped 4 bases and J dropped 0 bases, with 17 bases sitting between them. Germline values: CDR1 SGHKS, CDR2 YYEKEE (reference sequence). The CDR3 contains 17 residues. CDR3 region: CASSAPTGTLSYNEQFF. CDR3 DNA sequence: TGTGCCAGCAGCGCACCTACAGGGACTCTCTCCTACAATGAGCAGTTCTTC. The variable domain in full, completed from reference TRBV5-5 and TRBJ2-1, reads DAGVTQSPTHLIKTRGQQVTLRCSPISGHKSVSWYQQVLGQGPQFIFQYYEKEERGRGNFPDRFSARQFPNYSSELNVNALLLGDSALYLCASSAPTGTLSYNEQFFGPGTRLTVL.

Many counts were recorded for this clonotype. CDR3 residues: CASSSHYEQYF. The CDR3 bases are TGTGCCAGCAGCTCCCACTACGAGCAGTACTTC. The chain links TRBV7-2 to TRBJ2-7; D gene uncertain. The CDR3 loop spans 11 amino acids. V gave up 4 bases and J gave up 3 bases, with 4 bases separating them. Germline CDR1 is SGHTA and CDR2 is FQGNSA.

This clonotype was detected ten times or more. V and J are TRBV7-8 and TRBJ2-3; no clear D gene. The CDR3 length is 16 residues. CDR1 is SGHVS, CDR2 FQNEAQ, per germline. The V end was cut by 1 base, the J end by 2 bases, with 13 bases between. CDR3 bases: TGTGCCAGCAGCTTAGGGGCTAGGCCCTTCACAGATACGCAGTATTTT. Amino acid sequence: CASSLGARPFTDTQYF.

CDR3 nucleotides: TGTGCCAGCAGTGGTTTCGCCTCGGGGGGGGCGACGCTTAGCAATCAGCCCCAGCATTTT. It is translated as CASSGFASGGATLSNQPQHF. The rearrangement uses TRBV2 and TRBJ1-5; D perhaps matches TRBD1 (6 bases). Germline CDR1 and CDR2: SNHLY and FYNNEI. V was shortened by 4 bases and J by 0 bases, with 25 bases between the two germline ends. The CDR3 covers 20 residues.

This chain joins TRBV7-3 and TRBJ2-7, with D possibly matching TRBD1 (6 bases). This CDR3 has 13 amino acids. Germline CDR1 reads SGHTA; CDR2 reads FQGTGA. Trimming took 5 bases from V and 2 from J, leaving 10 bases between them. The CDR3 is CASSLGATYEQYF. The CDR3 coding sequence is TGTGCCAGCAGCCTGGGGGCGACCTACGAGCAGTACTTC.

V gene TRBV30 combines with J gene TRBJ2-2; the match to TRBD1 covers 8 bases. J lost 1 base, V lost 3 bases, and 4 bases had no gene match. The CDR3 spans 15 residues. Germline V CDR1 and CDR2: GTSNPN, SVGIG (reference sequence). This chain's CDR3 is CAWSPGTGNTGELFF. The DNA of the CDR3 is TGTGCCTGGAGCCCCGGGACAGGGAACACCGGGGAGCTGTTTTTT.

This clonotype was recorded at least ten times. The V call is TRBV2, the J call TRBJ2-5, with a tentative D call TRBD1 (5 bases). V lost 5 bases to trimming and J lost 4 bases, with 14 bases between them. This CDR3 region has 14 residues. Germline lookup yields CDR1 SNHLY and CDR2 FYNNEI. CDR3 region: CASSYLQGPETQYF. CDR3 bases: TGTGCCAGCAGTTATCTCCAGGGTCCAGAGACCCAGTACTTC.

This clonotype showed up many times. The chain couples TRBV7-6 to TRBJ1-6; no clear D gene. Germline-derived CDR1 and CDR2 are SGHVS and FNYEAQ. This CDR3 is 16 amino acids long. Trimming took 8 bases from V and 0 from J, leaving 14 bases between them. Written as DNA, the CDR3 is TGTGCCAGCGGGTTAACAGAGAGCTCCTATAATTCACCCCTCCACTTT. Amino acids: CASGLTESSYNSPLHF.

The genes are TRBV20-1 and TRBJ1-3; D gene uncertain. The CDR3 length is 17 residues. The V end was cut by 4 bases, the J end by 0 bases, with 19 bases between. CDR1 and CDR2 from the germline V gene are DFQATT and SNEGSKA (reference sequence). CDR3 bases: TGCAGTGCTATTAAGGGCGCTTCAGGCTTCTCTGGAAACACCATATATTTT. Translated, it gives CSAIKGASGFSGNTIYF.

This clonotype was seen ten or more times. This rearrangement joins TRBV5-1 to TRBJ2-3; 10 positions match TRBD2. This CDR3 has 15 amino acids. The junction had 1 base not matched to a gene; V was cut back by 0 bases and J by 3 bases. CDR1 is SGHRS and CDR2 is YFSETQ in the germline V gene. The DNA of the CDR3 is TGCGCCAGCAGCTTGGATAGCGGGAGGACAGATACGCAGTATTTT. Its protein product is CASSLDSGRTDTQYF.

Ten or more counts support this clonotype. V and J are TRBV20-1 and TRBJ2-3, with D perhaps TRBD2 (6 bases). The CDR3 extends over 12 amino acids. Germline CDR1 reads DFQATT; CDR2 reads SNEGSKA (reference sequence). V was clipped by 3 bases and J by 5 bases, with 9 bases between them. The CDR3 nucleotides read TGCAGTGCTAGCGGGAGAATAGATACGCAGTATTTT. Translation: CSASGRIDTQYF.

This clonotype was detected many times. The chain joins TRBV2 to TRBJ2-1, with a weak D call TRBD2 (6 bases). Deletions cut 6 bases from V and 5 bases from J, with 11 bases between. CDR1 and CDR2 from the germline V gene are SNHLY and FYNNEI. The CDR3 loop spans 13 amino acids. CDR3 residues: CASRTGLDNEQFF. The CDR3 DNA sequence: TGTGCCAGCAGGACGGGACTGGACAATGAGCAGTTCTTC.

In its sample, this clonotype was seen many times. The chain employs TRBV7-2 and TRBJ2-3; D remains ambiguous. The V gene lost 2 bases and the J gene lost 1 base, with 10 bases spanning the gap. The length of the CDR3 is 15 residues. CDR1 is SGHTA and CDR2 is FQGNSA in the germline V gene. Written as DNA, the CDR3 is TGTGCCAGCAGCTTACGGGTTTCGGGCACAGATACGCAGTATTTT. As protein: CASSLRVSGTDTQYF.

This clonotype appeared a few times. The CDR3 sequence is CSASGGGYGTEAFF. The CDR3 coding sequence is TGCAGCGCCTCCGGCGGGGGGTATGGCACTGAAGCTTTCTTT. The rearrangement joins TRBV29-1 to TRBJ1-1, with D perhaps TRBD1 (5 bases). CDR1 SQVTM and CDR2 ANQGSEA come from the germline V gene. The CDR3 runs 14 residues. V was cut by 7 bases and J by 4 bases, with 19 bases left in between.

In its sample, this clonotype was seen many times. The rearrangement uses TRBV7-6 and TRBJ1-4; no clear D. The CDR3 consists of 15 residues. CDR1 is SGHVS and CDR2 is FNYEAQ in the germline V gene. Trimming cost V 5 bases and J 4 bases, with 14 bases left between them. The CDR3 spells CASSVEMGNNEKLFF. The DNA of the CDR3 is TGTGCCAGCAGCGTAGAAATGGGGAATAATGAAAAACTGTTTTTT.

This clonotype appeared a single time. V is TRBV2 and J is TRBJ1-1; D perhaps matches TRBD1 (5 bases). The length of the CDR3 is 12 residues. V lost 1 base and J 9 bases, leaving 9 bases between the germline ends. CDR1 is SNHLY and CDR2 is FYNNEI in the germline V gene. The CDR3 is CASSEVDRKAFF. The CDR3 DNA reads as TGTGCCAGCAGTGAAGTAGACAGAAAAGCTTTCTTT. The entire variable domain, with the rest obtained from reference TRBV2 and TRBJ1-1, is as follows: EPEVTQTPSHQVTQMGQEVILRCVPISNHLYFYWYRQILGQKVEFLVSFYNNEISEKSEIFDDQFSVERPDGSNFTLKIRSTKLEDSAMYFCASSEVDRKAFFGQGTRLTVV.

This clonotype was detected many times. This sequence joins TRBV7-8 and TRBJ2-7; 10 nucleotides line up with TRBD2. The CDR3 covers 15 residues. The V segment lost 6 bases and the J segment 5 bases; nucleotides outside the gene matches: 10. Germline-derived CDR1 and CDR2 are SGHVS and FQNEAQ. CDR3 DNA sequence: TGTGCCAGCAGTCGCGAGCGGGGGGGCCTGAACGAGCAGTACTTC. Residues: CASSRERGGLNEQYF.